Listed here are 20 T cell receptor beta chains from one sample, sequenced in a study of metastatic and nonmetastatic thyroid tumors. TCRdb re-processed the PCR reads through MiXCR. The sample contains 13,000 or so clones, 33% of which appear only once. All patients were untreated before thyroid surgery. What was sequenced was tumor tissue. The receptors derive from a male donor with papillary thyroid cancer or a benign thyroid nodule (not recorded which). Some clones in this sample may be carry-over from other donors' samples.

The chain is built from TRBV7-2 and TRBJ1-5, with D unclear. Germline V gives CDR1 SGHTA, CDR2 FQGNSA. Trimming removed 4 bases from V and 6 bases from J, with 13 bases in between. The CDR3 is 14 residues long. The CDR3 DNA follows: TGTGCCAGCAGCTCCGACCATCTGTCTCAGCCCCAGCATTTT. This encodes CASSSDHLSQPQHF.

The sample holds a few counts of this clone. CDR3 bases: TGTGCCAGCAGCCCTTCGAGGATGTTTGGTGAGCAGTTCTTC. Its translation: CASSPSRMFGEQFF. The rearrangement joins TRBV6-2 or TRBV6-3 to TRBJ2-1; D remains unclear. V was trimmed by 6 bases and J by 9 bases, leaving 18 bases between them. The germline V gene encodes CDR1 MNHEY and CDR2 SVGEGT. The length of the CDR3 is 14 residues.

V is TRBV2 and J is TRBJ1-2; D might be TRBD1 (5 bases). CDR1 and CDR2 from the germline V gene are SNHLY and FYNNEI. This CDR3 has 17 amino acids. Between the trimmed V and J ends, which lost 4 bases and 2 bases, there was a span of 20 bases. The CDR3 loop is CASSGFREWGFNYGYTF. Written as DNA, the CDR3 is TGTGCCAGCAGTGGATTCAGAGAGTGGGGGTTCAACTATGGCTACACCTTC.

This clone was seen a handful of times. The CDR3 region is CASSAGLDHIDEQFF. For the CDR3, the DNA is TGTGCCAGCAGCGCAGGACTAGACCACATAGATGAGCAGTTCTTC. This chain uses TRBV11-1 with TRBJ2-1, with 7 bases identical to TRBD2. Germline V gives CDR1 SGHAT, CDR2 FQDESV (reference sequence). After removal of 5 bases from V and 8 bases from J, the junction contained 12 bases not matched to a gene. The length of the CDR3 is 15 residues.

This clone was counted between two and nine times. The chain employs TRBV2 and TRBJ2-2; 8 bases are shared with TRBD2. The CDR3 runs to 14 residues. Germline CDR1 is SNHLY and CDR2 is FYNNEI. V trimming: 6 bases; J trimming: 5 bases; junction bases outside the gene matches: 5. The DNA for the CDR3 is TGTGCCAGCAGCCTCGCGGGAGGTACCGGGGAGCTGTTTTTT. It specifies CASSLAGGTGELFF.

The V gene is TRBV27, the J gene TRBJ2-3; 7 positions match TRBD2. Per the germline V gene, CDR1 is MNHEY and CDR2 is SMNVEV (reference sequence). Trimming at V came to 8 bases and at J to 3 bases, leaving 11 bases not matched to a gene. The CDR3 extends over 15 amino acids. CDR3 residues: CASLKSGKETDTQYF. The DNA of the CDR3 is TGTGCCAGCCTTAAAAGCGGGAAAGAGACAGATACGCAGTATTTT.

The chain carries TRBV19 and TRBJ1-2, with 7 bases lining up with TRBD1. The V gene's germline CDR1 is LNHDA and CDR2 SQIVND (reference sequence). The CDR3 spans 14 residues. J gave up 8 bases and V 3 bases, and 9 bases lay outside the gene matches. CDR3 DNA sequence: TGTGCCAGTAGTATGACAGGGCTGGGCGGAGGCTACACCTTC. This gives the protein CASSMTGLGGGYTF. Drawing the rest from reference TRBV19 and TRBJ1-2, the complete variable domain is DGGITQSPKYLFRKEGQNVTLSCEQNLNHDAMYWYRQDPGQGLRLIYYSQIVNDFQKGDIAEGYSVSREKKESFPLTVTSAQKNPTAFYLCASSMTGLGGGYTFGSGTRLTVV.

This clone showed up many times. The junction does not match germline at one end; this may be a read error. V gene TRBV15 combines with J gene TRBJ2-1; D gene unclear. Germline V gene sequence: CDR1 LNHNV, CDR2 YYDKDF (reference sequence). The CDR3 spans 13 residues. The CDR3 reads CATSREVGNGQFF. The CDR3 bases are TGTGCCACCAGCAGAGAGGTGGGCAATGGGCAGTTCTTC. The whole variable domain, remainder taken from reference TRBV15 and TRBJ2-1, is DAMVIQNPRYQVTQFGKPVTLSCSQTLNHNVMYWYQQKSSQAPKLLFHYYDKDFNNEADTPDNFQSRRPNTSFCFLDIRSPGLGDTAMYLCATSREVGNGQFFGPGTRLTVL.

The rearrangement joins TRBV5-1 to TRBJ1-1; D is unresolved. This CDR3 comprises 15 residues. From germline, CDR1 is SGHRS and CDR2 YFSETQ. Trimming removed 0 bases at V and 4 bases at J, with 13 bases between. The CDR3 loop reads CASSLEAVWVTEAFF. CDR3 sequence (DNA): TGCGCCAGCAGCTTGGAGGCGGTATGGGTCACTGAAGCTTTCTTT. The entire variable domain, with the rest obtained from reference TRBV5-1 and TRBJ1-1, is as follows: KAGVTQTPRYLIKTRGQQVTLSCSPISGHRSVSWYQQTPGQGLQFLFEYFSETQRNKGNFPGRFSGRQFSNSRSEMNVSTLELGDSALYLCASSLEAVWVTEAFFGQGTRLTVV.

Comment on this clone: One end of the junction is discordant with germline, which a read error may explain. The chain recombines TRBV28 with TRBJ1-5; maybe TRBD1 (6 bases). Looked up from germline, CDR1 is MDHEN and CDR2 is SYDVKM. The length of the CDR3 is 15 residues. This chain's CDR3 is CSSTSGALSNQPQHF. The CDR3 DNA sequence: TGTTCCAGCACCTCAGGGGCTCTGAGCAATCAGCCCCAGCATTTT.

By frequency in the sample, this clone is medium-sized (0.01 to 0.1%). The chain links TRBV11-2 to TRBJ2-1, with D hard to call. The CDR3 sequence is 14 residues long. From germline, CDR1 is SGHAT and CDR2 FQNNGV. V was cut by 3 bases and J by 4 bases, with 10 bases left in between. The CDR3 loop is CASSFDGRYNEQFF. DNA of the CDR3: TGTGCCAGCAGCTTCGATGGGCGTTACAATGAGCAGTTCTTC. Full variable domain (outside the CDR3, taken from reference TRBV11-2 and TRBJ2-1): EAGVAQSPRYKIIEKRQSVAFWCNPISGHATLYWYQQILGQGPKLLIQFQNNGVVDDSQLPKDRFSAERLKGVDSTLKIQPAKLEDSAVYLCASSFDGRYNEQFFGPGTRLTVL.

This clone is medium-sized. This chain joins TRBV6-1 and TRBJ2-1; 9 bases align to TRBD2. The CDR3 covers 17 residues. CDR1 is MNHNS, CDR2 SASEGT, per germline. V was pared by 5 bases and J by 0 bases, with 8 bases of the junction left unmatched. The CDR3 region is CASSQQTSGYSYNEQFF. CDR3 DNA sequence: TGTGCCAGCAGTCAACAGACTAGCGGATACTCCTACAATGAGCAGTTCTTC.

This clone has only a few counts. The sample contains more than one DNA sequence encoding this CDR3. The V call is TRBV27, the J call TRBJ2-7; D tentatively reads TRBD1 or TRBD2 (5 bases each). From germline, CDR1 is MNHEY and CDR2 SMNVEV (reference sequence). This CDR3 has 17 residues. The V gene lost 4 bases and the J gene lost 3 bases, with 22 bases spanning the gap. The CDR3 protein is CASSSDVGGNGVYEQYF. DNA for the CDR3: TGTGCCAGCAGTTCGGACGTTGGGGGAAATGGTGTCTACGAGCAGTACTTC.

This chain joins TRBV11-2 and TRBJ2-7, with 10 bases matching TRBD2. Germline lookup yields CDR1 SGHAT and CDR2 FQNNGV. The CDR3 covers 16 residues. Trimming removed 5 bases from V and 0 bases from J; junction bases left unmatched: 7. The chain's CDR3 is CASSATSGTISYEQYF. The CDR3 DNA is TGTGCCAGCAGCGCAACTAGCGGGACGATCTCCTACGAGCAGTACTTC. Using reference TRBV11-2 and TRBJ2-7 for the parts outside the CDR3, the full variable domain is EAGVAQSPRYKIIEKRQSVAFWCNPISGHATLYWYQQILGQGPKLLIQFQNNGVVDDSQLPKDRFSAERLKGVDSTLKIQPAKLEDSAVYLCASSATSGTISYEQYFGPGTRLTVT.

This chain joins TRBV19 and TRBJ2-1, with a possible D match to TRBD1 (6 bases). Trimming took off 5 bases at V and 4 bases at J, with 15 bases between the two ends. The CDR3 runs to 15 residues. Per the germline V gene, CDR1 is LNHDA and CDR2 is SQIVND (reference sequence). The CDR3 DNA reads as TGTGCCAGTAGTCCATCCGGGACATCGTACAATGAGCAGTTCTTC. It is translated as CASSPSGTSYNEQFF. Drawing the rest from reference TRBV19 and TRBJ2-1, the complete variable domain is DGGITQSPKYLFRKEGQNVTLSCEQNLNHDAMYWYRQDPGQGLRLIYYSQIVNDFQKGDIAEGYSVSREKKESFPLTVTSAQKNPTAFYLCASSPSGTSYNEQFFGPGTRLTVL.

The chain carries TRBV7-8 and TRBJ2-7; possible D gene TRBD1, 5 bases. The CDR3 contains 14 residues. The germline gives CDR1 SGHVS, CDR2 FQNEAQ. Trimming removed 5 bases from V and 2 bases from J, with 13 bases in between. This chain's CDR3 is CASSTAGFTYEQYF. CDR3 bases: TGTGCCAGCAGCACTGCAGGGTTCACCTACGAGCAGTACTTC.

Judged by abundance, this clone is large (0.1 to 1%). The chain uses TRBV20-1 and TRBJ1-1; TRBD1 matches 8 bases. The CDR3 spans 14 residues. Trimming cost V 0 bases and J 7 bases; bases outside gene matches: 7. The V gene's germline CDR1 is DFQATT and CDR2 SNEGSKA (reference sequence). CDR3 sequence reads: CSARDVQGEIEAFF. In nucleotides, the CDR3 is TGCAGTGCTAGAGATGTACAGGGGGAAATTGAAGCTTTCTTT.

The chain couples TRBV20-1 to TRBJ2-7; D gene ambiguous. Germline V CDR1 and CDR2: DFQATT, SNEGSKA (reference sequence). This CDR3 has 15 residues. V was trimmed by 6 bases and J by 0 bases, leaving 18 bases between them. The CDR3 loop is CSAPSPARSSYEQYF. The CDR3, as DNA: TGCAGTGCCCCCTCCCCCGCAAGGAGCTCCTACGAGCAGTACTTC.

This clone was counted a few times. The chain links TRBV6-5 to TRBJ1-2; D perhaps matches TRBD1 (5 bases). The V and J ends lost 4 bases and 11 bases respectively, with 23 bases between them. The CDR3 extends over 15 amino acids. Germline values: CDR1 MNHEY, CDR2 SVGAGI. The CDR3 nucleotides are TGTGCCAGCAGTTCCCCCGGGACCTCGTCCTTTTCTTACACCTTC. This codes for CASSSPGTSSFSYTF.

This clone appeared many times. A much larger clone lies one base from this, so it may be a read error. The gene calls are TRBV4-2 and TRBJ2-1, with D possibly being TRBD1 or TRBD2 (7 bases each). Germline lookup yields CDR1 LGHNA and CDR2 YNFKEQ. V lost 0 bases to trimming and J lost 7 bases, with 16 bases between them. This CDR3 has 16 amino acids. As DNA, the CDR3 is TGTGCCAGCAGCCAAGATCAGTGCAGGGGGGGGAATGAGCAGTTCTTC. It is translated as CASSQDQCRGGNEQFF.